Given below is one TCR beta chain in context. Its cognate antigen has yet to be identified. Base qualities are not recorded, but no much larger clone differs from it by a single base. TCRbeta CDR3 regions were amplified from genomic DNA using the immunoSEQ Assay, a bias-controlled multiplex PCR. The paper's processing steps were these. Nucleated cell counts per sample were estimated from amplification of reference gene primers within the assay. To quantify the absolute abundance of each unique TCRbeta CDR3 rearrangement, sequence reads were collapsed and filtered. For each sample, productive Simpson clonality was calculated as the square root of Simpson's diversity index across productive rearrangements. TCRdb provides this immuneACCESS table in a form limited to in-frame rearrangements. Some clones are lacking; in checked studies, under half of them reflect an unresolved V gene, and why the rest are absent is not known. The D gene and trimming were derived from the DNA, and the V and J assignments and clone size from that table. A total of a few hundred thousand clones appear in this sample, roughly 90% of them only once. The ten biggest clones cover under 1.3% of the sample.

Participants in the prospective study were aged roughly 18 to 100 years, lived in 20 to 25 United States geographic areas, and enrolled through a virtual design. To assign participants to cohorts, the prospective study relied on clinical history that participants themselves reported in a screening survey and a study questionnaire. ImmuneRACE Cohort 3 recovered participants were defined by two consecutive negative NP/OP PCR tests, healthcare professional clearance, or symptom resolution. In the prospective study, whole blood, serum and a nasopharyngeal or oropharyngeal swab were collected from each participant by mobile phlebotomists. Prospective study participants could optionally give additional blood draws and questionnaires over an approximately two-month period. Before DNA extraction, prospective study blood samples were shipped either frozen or at room temperature. This entry belongs to a study of blood T cell repertoires in COVID-19 (dated by TCRdb to 2019 to 2021). Turning to the overall study: Samples from collaborators originated in the United States, Italy and Spain and spanned both the acute and convalescent phases of COVID-19. Nearly every sample came with metadata listing a de-identified subject ID, COVID-19 status, age in years and sex. The samples were drawn from the first 160 participants of the ongoing ImmuneRACE study and from some 1,300 subjects provided by 6 global collaborators. The repertoires were made available in a free public database intended to serve as a resource for research on the immune response to SARS-CoV-2. The material from the prospective study consisted of cDNA or gDNA derived from T cells, B-cell-depleted T cells, or PBMCs. The dataset comprised deeply sampled blood TCRbeta repertoires from subjects exposed to, actively infected with, or recovered from COVID-19. HLA class I and class II types, where available, came from metadata supplied by the sample provider rather than from assay-based typing.

The germline V gene supplies CDR1 SGHDT and CDR2 YYEEEE. Counted from cysteine to phenylalanine, this CDR3 has 16 amino acids. This entry keeps only the CDR3 DNA: 48 bases, framed from base 1. V was cut back by 2 bases and J by 0 bases, leaving a gap of 12 bases between them. Overall study results and their limits: Clinical and demographic metadata were provided uncurated, with the amount varying by source and participant.

In this chain, TRBV5-6 is recombined with TRBJ1-3, with no confident D gene call. The sample taken for sequencing was PBMCs or T cells enriched from blood (not recorded which). This receptor was taken from a woman under 40 who had recovered from COVID-19. Read as DNA, the sequence is TGTGCCAGCAGCTTTATTGGGCCCAACTCTGGAAACACCATATATTTT. It translates as CASSFIGPNSGNTIYF.